This passage covers 21 T cell receptor beta chains from one sample sequenced in a study of blood T cell repertoires in COVID-19. Assay used: immunoSEQ multiplex PCR; TCRdb lists only in-frame clones, some missing. The sample has 240,000 or so clones, 70% to 90% seen once. Sequenced: peripheral blood. Every receptor here comes from a woman in her 70s with active or convalescent COVID-19.

The rearrangement links TRBV2 to TRBJ1-5; the D gene is possibly TRBD1 (6 bases). V was cut by 5 bases and J by 3 bases, with 14 bases left in between. Germline V CDR1 and CDR2: SNHLY, FYNNEI. The CDR3 runs 15 residues. Written as DNA, the CDR3 is TGTGCCAGCAGTCAGGGGCCAGGGTACAATCAGCCCCAGCATTTT. Its translation: CASSQGPGYNQPQHF.

The CDR3 nucleotides read TGTGCCAGCAGCTTCCCCCCGGACAGGGAAGTCGGCTACACCTTC. It codes for CASSFPPDREVGYTF. The chain employs TRBV7-9 and TRBJ1-2, with 8 bases aligning to TRBD1. Trimming removed 3 bases from V and 8 bases from J; junction bases left unmatched: 11. The CDR3 runs to 15 residues. Germline assignment: CDR1 SEHNR and CDR2 FQNEAQ (reference sequence). The full variable domain, completed using reference TRBV7-9 and TRBJ1-2, is DTGVSQNPRHKITKRGQNVTFRCDPISEHNRLYWYRQTLGQGPEFLTYFQNEAQLEKSRLLSDRFSAERPKGSFSTLEIQRTEQGDSAMYLCASSFPPDREVGYTFGSGTRLTVV.

This clone was seen just once. J is TRBJ1-1 and V is TRBV27, with 8 bases matching TRBD1. This CDR3 contains 12 residues. Germline V CDR1 and CDR2: MNHEY, SMNVEV (reference sequence). V gave up 8 bases and J gave up 11 bases; unmatched junction bases: 10. As DNA, the CDR3 is TGTGCCAGCCCACCAGGGGGCTGGAAGGCTTTCTTT. Its protein is CASPPGGWKAFF.

The genes are TRBV19 and TRBJ2-1; D uncertain. The CDR3 has 13 amino acids. V was pared by 3 bases and J by 6 bases, with 9 bases between. Germline V gives CDR1 LNHDA, CDR2 SQIVND (reference sequence). The chain's CDR3 is CASSILSGNEQFF. CDR3 nucleotides: TGTGCCAGTAGTATCTTGAGTGGCAATGAGCAGTTCTTC.

This chain links TRBV12-3 or TRBV12-4 with TRBJ2-7; possible D gene TRBD1, 5 bases. Trimming took 2 bases from V and 3 from J, leaving 8 bases between them. The length of the CDR3 is 13 residues. The CDR3 spells CASSLIQGYEQYF. The CDR3 coding sequence is TGTGCCAGCAGTTTAATCCAGGGCTACGAGCAGTACTTC.

The chain is built from TRBV28 and TRBJ2-2; possibly TRBD1 for D (6 bases). The CDR3 extends over 15 amino acids. Germline V gene sequence: CDR1 MDHEN, CDR2 SYDVKM. Between the trimmed V and J ends, which lost 6 bases and 3 bases, there was a span of 14 bases. The CDR3 here is CASRRTARDTGELFF. The CDR3 DNA sequence: TGTGCCAGCAGGAGGACAGCCCGCGACACCGGGGAGCTGTTTTTT.

The chain is built from TRBV5-8 and TRBJ1-3, with no clear D. V lost 0 bases and J lost 0, with 7 bases in between. The CDR3 is 15 amino acids. Germline CDR1 reads SGHTS; CDR2 reads YDEGEE. The DNA for the CDR3 is TGTGCCAGCAGCTTGGATCAGGCCTCTGGAAACACCATATATTTT. Translated: CASSLDQASGNTIYF.

The J gene is TRBJ1-5, the V gene TRBV4-1; weak D call: TRBD1 (6 bases). This CDR3 has 16 residues. Germline CDR1 and CDR2: MGHRA and YSYEKL. Trimming took 4 bases from V and 3 from J, leaving 16 bases between them. The CDR3 sequence is CASSPSSDRLNQPQHF. The CDR3 nucleotides are TGCGCCAGCAGCCCCTCCTCGGACAGACTCAATCAGCCCCAGCATTTT.

The V and J genes are TRBV13 and TRBJ1-1, with 8 bases that match TRBD1. Germline V gives CDR1 PRHDT, CDR2 FYEKMQ (reference sequence). V was pared by 4 bases and J by 1 base, with 5 bases of the junction left unmatched. The CDR3 has 15 residues. In DNA, the CDR3 is TGTGCCAGCAGCTCCAGACAGGGGAAGAACACTGAAGCTTTCTTT. This encodes CASSSRQGKNTEAFF.

The chain couples TRBV15 to TRBJ1-6; the D is unclear. The CDR3 extends over 15 amino acids. V lost 0 bases and J lost 8, with 11 bases in between. Germline V CDR1 and CDR2: LNHNV, YYDKDF (reference sequence). The CDR3 sequence is CATSRDLRGDSPLHF. The CDR3 coding sequence is TGTGCCACCAGCAGAGATCTGCGGGGAGATTCACCCCTCCACTTT.

The V call is TRBV7-9, the J call TRBJ1-2, with no clear D. Deletions cut 7 bases from V and 6 bases from J, with 18 bases between. CDR1 is SEHNR and CDR2 is FQNEAQ in the germline V gene (reference sequence). The CDR3 is made up of 14 amino acids. The CDR3 protein is CASTYPGRVDGYTF. The CDR3 DNA is TGTGCCAGCACCTACCCCGGGAGGGTCGATGGCTACACCTTC. Full variable domain (remainder filled in from reference TRBV7-9 and TRBJ1-2): DTGVSQNPRHKITKRGQNVTFRCDPISEHNRLYWYRQTLGQGPEFLTYFQNEAQLEKSRLLSDRFSAERPKGSFSTLEIQRTEQGDSAMYLCASTYPGRVDGYTFGSGTRLTVV.

This chain joins TRBV15 and TRBJ2-3, with 10 bases lining up with TRBD2. This CDR3 has 16 residues. Germline V gives CDR1 LNHNV, CDR2 YYDKDF (reference sequence). V trimming: 5 bases; J trimming: 6 bases; junction bases outside the gene matches: 11. CDR3 in amino acids: CATSAHPSGGADTQYF. As DNA, the CDR3 is TGTGCCACCAGCGCCCACCCTAGCGGGGGCGCGGATACGCAGTATTTT.

The chain links TRBV2 to TRBJ1-3; D is perhaps TRBD1 (5 bases). Trimming took 7 bases from V and 0 from J, leaving 10 bases between them. The CDR3 totals 14 residues. Germline CDR1 is SNHLY and CDR2 is FYNNEI. DNA of the CDR3: TGTGCCAGCACGGGGGGGACCTCTGGAAACACCATATATTTT. Its translation: CASTGGTSGNTIYF.

This rearrangement joins TRBV5-8 to TRBJ1-2; D gene ambiguous. CDR3 length: 14 residues. The germline V gene encodes CDR1 SGHTS and CDR2 YDEGEE. Trimming removed 4 bases at V and 4 bases at J, with 14 bases between. Here the CDR3 reads CASSGGAAIYGYTF. The CDR3 nucleotides read TGTGCCAGCAGCGGAGGCGCGGCTATCTATGGCTACACCTTC. Full variable domain (missing parts from reference TRBV5-8 and TRBJ1-2): EAGVTQSPTHLIKTRGQQATLRCSPISGHTSVYWYQQALGLGLQFLLWYDEGEERNRGNFPPRFSGRQFPNYSSELNVNALELEDSALYLCASSGGAAIYGYTFGSGTRLTVV.

This clone was found a few times. CDR3 region: CASSADLGPQHF. The CDR3 DNA reads as TGTGCCAGCAGCGCAGACTTGGGTCCCCAGCATTTT. J is TRBJ1-5 and V is TRBV7-9; D is undetermined. CDR1 is SEHNR and CDR2 is FQNEAQ in the germline V gene (reference sequence). V shed 5 bases and J shed 10 bases, with 12 bases lying between them. This CDR3 has 12 amino acids.

The chain joins TRBV4-3 to TRBJ2-2, with D tentatively TRBD1 (6 bases). Trimming shortened V by 4 bases and J by 3 bases, and 15 bases separated the two germline ends. This CDR3 spans 16 amino acids. Germline CDR1 LGHNA, CDR2 YSLEER. The CDR3 region is CASSLSDGGDTGELFF. CDR3 DNA: TGCGCCAGCAGCCTTTCAGATGGGGGCGACACCGGGGAGCTGTTTTTT.

The chain couples TRBV3-1 (or the pseudogene TRBV3-2) to TRBJ1-5; TRBD1 agrees at 7 bases. This CDR3 contains 17 residues. The germline V gene has CDR1 LGHDT and CDR2 YNNKEL (reference sequence). Germline trimming cut 1 base from V and 1 base from J; bases unmatched to any gene: 7. The CDR3 sequence is CASSQGVDRVSNQPQHF. The CDR3 DNA is TGTGCCAGCAGCCAAGGGGTAGACAGGGTGAGCAATCAGCCCCAGCATTTT.

The rearrangement uses TRBV19 and TRBJ2-3; TRBD1 matches at 9 bases. Germline assignment: CDR1 LNHDA and CDR2 SQIVND (reference sequence). Trimming removed 5 bases from V and 5 bases from J; junction bases left unmatched: 8. The CDR3 length is 15 residues. The DNA of the CDR3 is TGTGCCAGTAGTTACCCGGGACAGGGTGTAGATACGCAGTATTTT. Residues: CASSYPGQGVDTQYF.

V is TRBV5-1 and J is TRBJ1-4, with D possibly matching TRBD1 (6 bases). From germline, CDR1 is SGHRS and CDR2 YFSETQ. V lost 2 bases and J lost 5, with 10 bases in between. The CDR3 has 14 amino acids. CDR3 nucleotide sequence: TGCGCCAGCAGCTTCCCCGGGACAAATGAAAAACTGTTTTTT. This encodes CASSFPGTNEKLFF.

V gene TRBV2 combines with J gene TRBJ1-2; D is possibly TRBD1 (5 bases). Germline V gene sequence: CDR1 SNHLY, CDR2 FYNNEI. The CDR3 covers 13 residues. Trimming cost V 5 bases and J 7 bases, with 14 bases left between them. CDR3 nucleotide sequence: TGTGCCAGCAGTTCTGGGGGGAGTTTTGGCTACACCTTC. This codes for CASSSGGSFGYTF.

This chain links TRBV3-1 (or the pseudogene TRBV3-2) with TRBJ2-1, with TRBD2 as a possible D gene (6 bases). The germline CDR1 and CDR2 sequences are LGHDT and YNNKEL (reference sequence). The CDR3 sequence is 14 residues long. V lost 4 bases and J 13 bases, leaving 20 bases between the germline ends. In DNA, the CDR3 is TGTGCCAGCAGCCTAAAAGGACTCGGGGGACTCCAGTTCTTC. As protein: CASSLKGLGGLQFF.